These 28 T cell receptor beta chains originate from one sample sequenced in a study of blood T cell repertoires in COVID-19. Profiled with immunoSEQ multiplex PCR; TCRdb holds only in-frame clones, not every one. The repertoire holds roughly 63,000 clones, approximately 78% seen once, with roughly an eighth in the top ten. Sequenced input: peripheral blood. The receptors were gathered from a man older than 75 with acute or convalescent COVID-19.

The V gene is TRBV5-8, the J gene TRBJ1-2, with D perhaps TRBD1 (6 bases). The CDR3 is 14 amino acids. Germline-derived CDR1 and CDR2 are SGHTS and YDEGEE. V shed 0 bases and J shed 12 bases, with 18 bases lying between them. CDR3 nucleotides: TGTGCCAGCAGCTTGGTTCCACAGGGCACGGAACACACCTTC. Its translation: CASSLVPQGTEHTF.

The gene calls are TRBV5-1 and TRBJ1-6, with D perhaps matching TRBD1 (5 bases). This CDR3 spans 18 amino acids. Trimming cost V 4 bases and J 5 bases, with 22 bases left between them. From germline, CDR1 is SGHRS and CDR2 YFSETQ. In DNA, the CDR3 is TGCGCCAGCAGCCGCGTAGGGTTTCGGGGGGGAAATAATTCACCCCTCCACTTT. Translated: CASSRVGFRGGNNSPLHF.

This chain links TRBV27 with TRBJ2-2; TRBD2 matches 7 bases. Losses at the gene ends were 5 bases for V and 3 bases for J; bases not matched to a gene: 18. CDR3 length: 19 residues. Germline CDR1 reads MNHEY; CDR2 reads SMNVEV (reference sequence). The CDR3 coding sequence is TGTGCCAGCAGTCCCCGGGAGAGCGGGATACTGTATGACACCGGGGAGCTGTTTTTT. Translated, it gives CASSPRESGILYDTGELFF.

CDR3 nucleotides: TGTGCCAGCAGCTTGGAGGCGGGTGTAATGAACACTGAAGCTTTCTTT. This sequence encodes CASSLEAGVMNTEAFF. V usage is TRBV5-5 and J usage is TRBJ1-1; the D is unclear. In germline, CDR1 is SGHKS, CDR2 YYEKEE (reference sequence). The length of the CDR3 is 16 residues. V was pared by 0 bases and J by 0 bases, with 12 bases between.

This clone was counted a single time. The V and J genes are TRBV27 and TRBJ2-2; 12 bases align to TRBD2. From germline, CDR1 is MNHEY and CDR2 SMNVEV (reference sequence). The CDR3 sequence is 16 residues long. The ends lost 4 bases at V and 5 bases at J; junction bases unmatched: 5. CDR3: CASSSAGLAGTGELFF. The DNA for the CDR3 is TGTGCCAGCAGTTCCGCTGGACTAGCGGGAACCGGGGAGCTGTTTTTT.

This clone has a handful of counts. The genes are TRBV6-5 and TRBJ1-3, with D unclear. Germline CDR1 MNHEY, CDR2 SVGAGI. The length of the CDR3 is 13 residues. V was cut by 7 bases and J by 4 bases, with 11 bases left in between. The CDR3 bases are TGTGCCAGCATCGCGGGGATCGGAAACACCATATATTTT. This sequence encodes CASIAGIGNTIYF.

This clone was found once. The gene calls are TRBV11-2 and TRBJ2-2; D is unclear. The germline CDR1 and CDR2 sequences are SGHAT and FQNNGV. V was trimmed by 2 bases and J by 6 bases, leaving 7 bases between them. The CDR3 has 13 amino acids. DNA of the CDR3: TGTGCCAGCAGCTTACGGTGGTCCGGGGAGCTGTTTTTT. Encoded protein: CASSLRWSGELFF.

There are a few counts of this clone. This chain joins TRBV5-4 and TRBJ2-3; D might be TRBD2 (7 bases). The germline CDR1 and CDR2 sequences are SGHNT and YYREEE (reference sequence). Trimming cost V 2 bases and J 5 bases, with 21 bases left between them. This CDR3 is 17 amino acids long. DNA of the CDR3: TGTGCCAGCAGCTTAAAACGGGAGGCCCGGGGACAAGATACGCAGTATTTT. This sequence encodes CASSLKREARGQDTQYF.

The V and J genes are TRBV3-1 (or the pseudogene TRBV3-2) and TRBJ1-1; 8 nucleotides align to TRBD1. Germline CDR1 reads LGHDT; CDR2 reads YNNKEL (reference sequence). Trimming removed 4 bases from V and 3 bases from J; junction bases left unmatched: 7. The CDR3 is made up of 15 amino acids. The CDR3 region is CASSLSGGADTEAFF. In DNA form, the CDR3 reads TGTGCCAGCAGCCTTTCAGGGGGCGCGGACACTGAAGCTTTCTTT.

The chain carries TRBV7-2 and TRBJ1-1, with D possibly TRBD1 on 5 matching bases. V gave up 3 bases and J gave up 0 bases, with 8 bases separating them. Germline V gene lookup returns CDR1 SGHTA and CDR2 FQGNSA. CDR3 length: 14 amino acids. CDR3 region: CASSLQGMNTEAFF. The CDR3 DNA reads as TGTGCCAGCAGCTTGCAGGGCATGAACACTGAAGCTTTCTTT.

The chain has TRBV2 and TRBJ2-7; D is perhaps TRBD2 (7 bases). Trimming left V 3 bases short and J 6 bases short, with 15 bases between. Germline V gene lookup returns CDR1 SNHLY and CDR2 FYNNEI. This CDR3 is 14 amino acids long. The CDR3 spells CASSDGGHTGEQYF. CDR3 DNA sequence: TGTGCCAGCAGTGACGGGGGGCATACGGGCGAGCAGTACTTC.

The rearrangement uses TRBV9 and TRBJ1-1, with TRBD1 as a possible D gene (6 bases). This CDR3 is built from 16 residues. Trimming cost V 0 bases and J 8 bases, with 20 bases left between them. CDR1 SGDLS and CDR2 YYNGEE come from the germline V gene. Here the CDR3 DNA reads TGTGCCAGCAGCGTAGGTGACCGCAGGGGTCAAGGGGAAGCTTTCTTT. Its translation: CASSVGDRRGQGEAFF.

This chain joins TRBV7-2 and TRBJ1-6, with TRBD1 identical over 8 bases. CDR1 and CDR2 from the germline V gene are SGHTA and FQGNSA. This CDR3 has 14 amino acids. The junction had 6 bases not matched to a gene; V was cut back by 7 bases and J by 7 bases. This CDR3 is CASTLRGRNSPLHF. Here the CDR3 DNA reads TGTGCCAGCACCCTCAGGGGGCGAAATTCACCCCTCCACTTT.

This sequence joins TRBV11-3 and TRBJ2-1; tentatively, D is TRBD2 (6 bases). This CDR3 is built from 16 residues. CDR1 and CDR2 (germline): SGHNT, YENEEA. The germline V and J ends were trimmed by 0 bases and 0 bases, with 9 bases remaining between them. The chain's CDR3 is CASSLEGRSSYNEQFF. The CDR3 DNA sequence: TGTGCCAGCAGCTTAGAGGGGAGGAGCTCCTACAATGAGCAGTTCTTC. The full variable domain, with the rest looked up from reference TRBV11-3 and TRBJ2-1, is EAGVVQSPRYKIIEKKQPVAFWCNPISGHNTLYWYLQNLGQGPELLIRYENEEAVDDSQLPKDRFSAERLKGVDSTLKIQPAELGDSAVYLCASSLEGRSSYNEQFFGPGTRLTVL.

V is TRBV5-1 and J is TRBJ1-3, with 8 bases lining up with TRBD1. The V segment lost 4 bases and the J segment 0 bases; nucleotides outside the gene matches: 3. The length of the CDR3 is 15 residues. Germline loops: CDR1 SGHRS, CDR2 YFSETQ. The CDR3 region has the DNA TGCGCCAGCAGCCCAGGGACAGGCTCTGGAAACACCATATATTTT. It encodes CASSPGTGSGNTIYF.

This clone was counted once. This chain uses TRBV5-6 with TRBJ1-6, with D unclear. This CDR3 region has 16 residues. Germline V CDR1 and CDR2: SGHDT, YYEEEE. V lost 4 bases and J lost 10, with 21 bases in between. Here the CDR3 reads CASSNVRQGRFSPLHF. The CDR3 coding sequence is TGTGCCAGCAGCAATGTCCGACAAGGTAGATTCTCACCCCTCCACTTT.

This chain connects TRBV18 to TRBJ1-3, with D hard to call. Germline V CDR1 and CDR2: KGHSH, LQKENI. CDR3 length equals 16 residues. V lost 2 bases, J lost 2 bases, and 13 bases lay in between. The CDR3 loop reads CASSPNSLIAGNTIYF. Here the CDR3 DNA reads TGTGCCAGCTCACCAAACTCCTTGATAGCTGGAAACACCATATATTTT.

This clone occurred a few times. The V call is TRBV28, the J call TRBJ2-1; 13 bases are shared with TRBD2. V lost 5 bases, J lost 7 bases, and 2 bases stayed unmatched. The germline V gene encodes CDR1 MDHEN and CDR2 SYDVKM. The CDR3 sequence is 14 residues long. CDR3 nucleotides: TGTGCCAGCAGTCGACTAGCGGGAGGAAATGAGCAGTTCTTC. Protein product: CASSRLAGGNEQFF. Complete variable domain (other parts from reference TRBV28 and TRBJ2-1): DVKVTQSSRYLVKRTGEKVFLECVQDMDHENMFWYRQDPGLGLRLIYFSYDVKMKEKGDIPEGYSVSREKKERFSLILESASTNQTSMYLCASSRLAGGNEQFFGPGTRLTVL.

The chain carries TRBV5-1 and TRBJ2-1; TRBD2 is a possible D gene (6 bases). V was clipped by 6 bases and J by 9 bases, with 22 bases between them. This CDR3 is 15 amino acids long. CDR1 is SGHRS, CDR2 YFSETQ, per germline. CDR3: CASTFQPAGPAEQFF. The CDR3, as DNA: TGCGCCAGCACCTTTCAACCCGCGGGGCCGGCTGAGCAGTTCTTC. Supplemented by reference TRBV5-1 and TRBJ2-1, the full variable domain reads KAGVTQTPRYLIKTRGQQVTLSCSPISGHRSVSWYQQTPGQGLQFLFEYFSETQRNKGNFPGRFSGRQFSNSRSEMNVSTLELGDSALYLCASTFQPAGPAEQFFGPGTRLTVL.

The gene calls are TRBV11-1 and TRBJ2-5, with D tentatively TRBD2 (5 bases). This CDR3 comprises 14 residues. The V end lost 0 bases, the J end lost 4 bases, and 9 bases lay between the germline ends. Germline V gene data show CDR1 as SGHAT and CDR2 as FQDESV (reference sequence). CDR3 in amino acids: CASSLAMGRETQYF. In DNA, the CDR3 is TGTGCCAGCAGCTTAGCCATGGGGAGAGAGACCCAGTACTTC.

The chain recombines TRBV10-3 with TRBJ2-1; 13 nucleotides line up with TRBD2. Germline V gene sequence: CDR1 ENHRY, CDR2 SYGVKD. The V gene end was trimmed by 10 bases and the J gene end by 10 bases; junction bases not matched to a gene: 10. The CDR3 is made up of 14 amino acids. CDR3 nucleotide sequence: TGTGCCACCGGGTCCGGGACTAGCGGGGTCGAGCAGTTCTTC. Translation gives CATGSGTSGVEQFF.

This clone appeared a single time. Here the CDR3 DNA reads TGCGCCAGCAGCGGGCAGGGCCCCTACGAGCAGTACTTC. Protein product: CASSGQGPYEQYF. This chain links TRBV5-1 with TRBJ2-7, with D possibly being TRBD1 (5 bases). The CDR3 length is 13 residues. Germline assignment: CDR1 SGHRS and CDR2 YFSETQ. Deletions cut 4 bases from V and 2 bases from J, with 10 bases between.

This clone was seen more than once but under ten times. This rearrangement joins TRBV19 to TRBJ1-1, with D maybe TRBD1 (5 bases). V was pared by 5 bases and J by 0 bases, with 7 bases between. CDR1 and CDR2 from the germline V gene are LNHDA and SQIVND (reference sequence). The CDR3 runs to 13 residues. The CDR3 sequence is CASSVRVNTEAFF. CDR3 DNA: TGTGCCAGTAGTGTCAGGGTGAACACTGAAGCTTTCTTT.

This chain links TRBV9 with TRBJ2-1; 12 bases are shared with TRBD2. This CDR3 is built from 17 residues. Germline lookup yields CDR1 SGDLS and CDR2 YYNGEE. V shed 4 bases, J shed 7 bases, and the junction held 12 bases outside the gene matches. The chain's CDR3 is CASSSSSSGRGRNEQFF. The DNA for the CDR3 is TGTGCCAGCAGCTCGAGTTCTAGCGGGAGGGGTCGGAATGAGCAGTTCTTC.

This rearrangement joins TRBV10-3 to TRBJ1-1; D ambiguous. The CDR3 runs 14 residues. The ends were cut back, 0 bases at V and 2 bases at J, with 7 bases in the middle. Looked up from germline, CDR1 is ENHRY and CDR2 is SYGVKD. The CDR3 DNA reads TGTGCCATCAGTGAGTCGCCAGGAAACACTGAAGCTTTCTTT. It specifies CAISESPGNTEAFF.

The V and J genes are TRBV28 and TRBJ1-1; 7 bases map to TRBD1. Per the germline V gene, CDR1 is MDHEN and CDR2 is SYDVKM. The CDR3 runs 16 residues. The V segment lost 7 bases and the J segment 6 bases; nucleotides outside the gene matches: 17. The CDR3 DNA is TGTGCCAGCACCACTTCTTTCTGGACAGGCGACCCTGAAGCTTTCTTT. Translating it yields CASTTSFWTGDPEAFF.

V usage is TRBV4-1 and J usage is TRBJ1-1, with D perhaps TRBD1 (5 bases). Germline V CDR1 and CDR2: MGHRA, YSYEKL. The CDR3 consists of 14 residues. Trimming removed 3 bases from V and 3 bases from J, with 11 bases in between. The CDR3 coding sequence is TGCGCCAGCAGCCAGACAGACAAGCACACTGAAGCTTTCTTT. Translation gives CASSQTDKHTEAFF.

The V gene is TRBV2, the J gene TRBJ1-2, with D possibly matching TRBD1 (5 bases). This CDR3 is 15 amino acids long. The germline V gene has CDR1 SNHLY and CDR2 FYNNEI. V shed 6 bases and J shed 3 bases, with 17 bases lying between them. CDR3 nucleotides: TGTGCCAGCAGCCCCAGGGCGGCGACCTACTATGGCTACACCTTC. This gives the protein CASSPRAATYYGYTF.